Presented here are 22 T cell receptor beta chains from one specimen sequenced in a study of T-cell reconstitution after alpha-beta-depleted transplantation in children. Preparation of the TCRbeta library was carried out with unique molecular identifiers. TCRdb processed the PCR reads anew with MiXCR; each CDR3 protein has one entry. Counted here are roughly 220,000 distinct CDR3 sequences, approximately 9.7% occurring once; the ten biggest clones make up over 4.5%. Here the sequenced sample was PBMCs from the stem cell graft donor, taken from the stem cell graft. The receptors originated from a human donor who donated a stem cell graft to a child with SCID.

This clonotype was seen many times. This chain uses TRBV4-2 with TRBJ2-7; 8 positions match TRBD1. Germline values: CDR1 LGHNA, CDR2 YNFKEQ. There are 14 residues in the CDR3. V lost 1 base, J lost 5 bases, and 4 bases stayed unmatched. CDR3 in DNA: TGTGCCAGCAGCCAAGGGGCAGGGGGCGACGAGCAGTACTTC. The encoded protein is CASSQGAGGDEQYF.

This clonotype was found many times. This chain links TRBV5-1 with TRBJ1-3, with D uncertain. Trimming removed 4 bases from V and 2 bases from J, with 10 bases in between. This CDR3 is built from 14 residues. From germline, CDR1 is SGHRS and CDR2 YFSETQ. The CDR3 region has the DNA TGCGCCAGCAGCGAAGGCACGGCTGGAAACACCATATATTTT. Residues: CASSEGTAGNTIYF.

The V gene is TRBV19, the J gene TRBJ2-7; maybe TRBD2 (6 bases). Germline V CDR1 and CDR2: LNHDA, SQIVND (reference sequence). V lost 6 bases and J 1 base, leaving 13 bases between the germline ends. This CDR3 is 14 amino acids long. CDR3 loop: CASSLGGKSYEQYF. Here the CDR3 DNA reads TGTGCCAGTAGCTTGGGAGGCAAATCCTACGAGCAGTACTTC.

This clonotype has at least ten counts. The chain couples TRBV5-1 to TRBJ2-7; a weak D match, TRBD1 (6 bases). Trimming removed 2 bases at V and 2 bases at J, with 20 bases between. The CDR3 contains 17 residues. Germline V gene lookup returns CDR1 SGHRS and CDR2 YFSETQ. The CDR3 sequence: CASSFVQGPYLTYEQYF. The CDR3 DNA is TGCGCCAGCAGCTTCGTTCAGGGGCCGTACCTGACCTACGAGCAGTACTTC.

This clonotype was seen repeatedly, ten times or more. The chain employs TRBV5-1 and TRBJ2-7; 7 nucleotides align to TRBD1. Germline trimming cut 4 bases from V and 2 bases from J; bases unmatched to any gene: 3. The length of the CDR3 is 13 residues. Germline V gene lookup returns CDR1 SGHRS and CDR2 YFSETQ. The CDR3 is CASSLQGPYEQYF. In DNA form, the CDR3 reads TGCGCCAGCAGCCTACAGGGGCCCTACGAGCAGTACTTC.

The chain joins TRBV6-4 to TRBJ2-3, with D perhaps given as TRBD1 or TRBD2 (5 bases each). Trimming pared 4 bases from V and 0 bases from J, leaving 14 bases between. Germline CDR1 reads MRHNA; CDR2 reads SNTAGT. The CDR3 spans 16 residues. The CDR3 protein is CASSGGPGTSTDTQYF. CDR3 nucleotides: TGTGCCAGCAGTGGAGGGCCAGGGACCAGCACAGATACGCAGTATTTT.

This clonotype was seen ten or more times. This chain uses TRBV9 with TRBJ1-3; D not resolved. V shed 4 bases and J shed 0 bases, with 17 bases lying between them. CDR1 SGDLS and CDR2 YYNGEE come from the germline V gene. This CDR3 is 17 amino acids long. CDR3 residues: CASSPSRGSNSGNTIYF. The CDR3, as DNA: TGTGCCAGCAGCCCCTCGAGAGGGTCCAACTCTGGAAACACCATATATTTT.

This clonotype was found many times. The J gene is TRBJ1-2, the V gene TRBV12-3 or TRBV12-4; D possibly corresponds to TRBD1 (6 bases). The CDR3 is 14 residues long. The germline V and J ends were trimmed by 0 bases and 13 bases, with 18 bases remaining between them. The CDR3 loop reads CASSLATGRGAGTF. DNA of the CDR3: TGTGCCAGCAGTTTAGCGACGGGTAGGGGGGCTGGCACCTTC.

Many counts were recorded for this clonotype. The rearrangement links TRBV7-9 to TRBJ2-7; no clear D. From germline, CDR1 is SEHNR and CDR2 FQNEAQ (reference sequence). The CDR3 has 14 amino acids. Trimming cost V 0 bases and J 5 bases, with 11 bases left between them. CDR3 sequence reads: CASSLAQLADEQYF. The CDR3, as DNA: TGTGCCAGCAGCTTAGCGCAGTTGGCCGACGAGCAGTACTTC.

This clonotype was recorded at least ten times. V usage is TRBV4-1 and J usage is TRBJ2-7; TRBD1 agrees at 7 bases. The V segment lost 4 bases and the J segment 2 bases; nucleotides outside the gene matches: 11. The CDR3 consists of 16 residues. From germline, CDR1 is MGHRA and CDR2 YSYEKL. CDR3 protein: CASSLEQGKGTYEQYF. CDR3 nucleotides: TGCGCCAGCAGCCTTGAACAGGGGAAGGGAACCTACGAGCAGTACTTC.

This clonotype was picked up a small number of times. The chain links TRBV7-9 to TRBJ2-5; TRBD1 agrees at 8 bases. V gave up 3 bases and J gave up 5 bases; unmatched junction bases: 8. CDR3 length: 15 amino acids. CDR1 and CDR2 from the germline V gene are SEHNR and FQNEAQ (reference sequence). The CDR3 is CASSLGGQGTETQYF. Here the CDR3 DNA reads TGTGCCAGCAGCTTGGGAGGACAGGGAACGGAGACCCAGTACTTC.

This clonotype was seen repeatedly, ten times or more. The V and J genes are TRBV7-9 and TRBJ2-7; 7 bases are a match to TRBD1. There are 15 residues in the CDR3. Germline loops: CDR1 SEHNR, CDR2 FQNEAQ (reference sequence). V was clipped by 2 bases and J by 4 bases; unmatched bases: 8. As DNA, the CDR3 is TGTGCCAGCAGCTTACGGGGAGACAGGGCGTACGAGCAGTACTTC. Its translation is CASSLRGDRAYEQYF.

To note about this clonotype: Possible read error: a much larger clone is one base away. This is likely a read error, given that the CDR3 carries no conserved phenylalanine or tryptophan at its end. The chain couples TRBV7-2 to TRBJ2-2; 16 positions agree with TRBD2. The CDR3 consists of 16 residues. The V segment lost 5 bases and the J segment 6 bases; nucleotides outside the gene matches: 3. Germline V gene sequence: CDR1 SGHTA, CDR2 FQGNSA. CDR3: CASSRGTSGGAGELFS. The CDR3, as DNA: TGTGCCAGCAGCAGAGGGACTAGCGGGGGGGCCGGGGAGCTGTTTTCT.

This clonotype was recorded many times. V is TRBV5-5 and J is TRBJ1-2; D is perhaps TRBD1 (6 bases). Germline V lookup: CDR1 SGHKS, CDR2 YYEKEE (reference sequence). This CDR3 comprises 15 residues. Trimming took off 1 base at V and 3 bases at J, with 13 bases between the two ends. This CDR3 is CASSLNPGQDYGYTF. In DNA, the CDR3 is TGTGCCAGCAGCTTGAACCCGGGACAAGACTATGGCTACACCTTC.

The chain links TRBV20-1 to TRBJ2-7; tentative D call: TRBD1 (7 bases). Trimming took off 3 bases at V and 2 bases at J, with 14 bases between the two ends. The CDR3 is 14 residues long. Germline V gives CDR1 DFQATT, CDR2 SNEGSKA (reference sequence). The CDR3 DNA reads TGCAGTGCTAGTCGGGCAGGGGGGACCTACGAGCAGTACTTC. This encodes CSASRAGGTYEQYF.

The chain couples TRBV2 to TRBJ1-6; D possibly corresponds to TRBD1 (5 bases). This CDR3 has 16 residues. V lost 3 bases and J lost 4, with 13 bases in between. CDR1 and CDR2 (germline): SNHLY, FYNNEI. In DNA form, the CDR3 reads TGTGCCAGCAGTGACGGTCTGACAGATTATAATTCACCCCTCCACTTT. This sequence encodes CASSDGLTDYNSPLHF.

This clonotype was seen many times. V gene TRBV4-3 combines with J gene TRBJ2-2, with a tentative D call TRBD2 (6 bases). In germline, CDR1 is LGHNA, CDR2 YSLEER. V gave up 0 bases and J gave up 5 bases, with 16 bases separating them. The length of the CDR3 is 17 residues. The CDR3 here is CASSQENWRGWTGELFF. In nucleotides, the CDR3 is TGCGCCAGCAGCCAAGAGAATTGGAGGGGCTGGACCGGGGAGCTGTTTTTT.

This clonotype was counted ten times or more. The chain joins TRBV7-2 to TRBJ1-5, with TRBD1 identical over 7 bases. The CDR3 is 14 amino acids. The germline V gene has CDR1 SGHTA and CDR2 FQGNSA. V was pared by 5 bases and J by 5 bases, with 6 bases of the junction left unmatched. CDR3 protein: CASSQGGADQPQHF. The CDR3 DNA is TGTGCCAGCAGCCAGGGGGGGGCGGATCAGCCCCAGCATTTT.

The table lists this clonotype with many counts. J is TRBJ2-2 and V is TRBV5-5; a possible D gene is TRBD2 (6 bases). Trimming cost V 4 bases and J 1 base, with 14 bases left between them. Looked up from germline, CDR1 is SGHKS and CDR2 is YYEKEE (reference sequence). CDR3 length: 16 residues. This CDR3 is CASSRGGDMNTGELFF. The CDR3 DNA reads TGTGCCAGCAGCAGGGGCGGGGATATGAACACCGGGGAGCTGTTTTTT.

This clonotype has a count of ten or more. V is TRBV5-1 and J is TRBJ2-6, with 12 bases identical to TRBD1. J was trimmed by 1 base and V by 0 bases; bases with no gene match: 8. From germline, CDR1 is SGHRS and CDR2 YFSETQ. The CDR3 spans 20 residues. The CDR3 is CASSLVGDRGPFSGANVLTF. As DNA, the CDR3 is TGCGCCAGCAGCTTGGTGGGGGACAGGGGGCCCTTTTCTGGGGCCAACGTCCTGACTTTC.

This clonotype has a count of ten or more. The chain carries TRBV12-3 or TRBV12-4 and TRBJ1-6; D gene unclear. V was pared by 7 bases and J by 0 bases, with 19 bases between. The CDR3 covers 18 residues. The DNA for the CDR3 is TGTGCCAGCACTTTGAGACTATCGGGGAGCTCCTATAATTCACCCCTCCACTTT. Amino acid sequence: CASTLRLSGSSYNSPLHF.

This clonotype appeared many times. The chain recombines TRBV9 with TRBJ2-5; 11 bases line up with TRBD1. J was trimmed by 4 bases and V by 4 bases; bases with no gene match: 6. The germline CDR1 and CDR2 sequences are SGDLS and YYNGEE. This CDR3 has 15 residues. CDR3 nucleotides: TGTGCCAGCAGCATGGGACAGGGGGACGTAGAGACCCAGTACTTC. Its protein is CASSMGQGDVETQYF.